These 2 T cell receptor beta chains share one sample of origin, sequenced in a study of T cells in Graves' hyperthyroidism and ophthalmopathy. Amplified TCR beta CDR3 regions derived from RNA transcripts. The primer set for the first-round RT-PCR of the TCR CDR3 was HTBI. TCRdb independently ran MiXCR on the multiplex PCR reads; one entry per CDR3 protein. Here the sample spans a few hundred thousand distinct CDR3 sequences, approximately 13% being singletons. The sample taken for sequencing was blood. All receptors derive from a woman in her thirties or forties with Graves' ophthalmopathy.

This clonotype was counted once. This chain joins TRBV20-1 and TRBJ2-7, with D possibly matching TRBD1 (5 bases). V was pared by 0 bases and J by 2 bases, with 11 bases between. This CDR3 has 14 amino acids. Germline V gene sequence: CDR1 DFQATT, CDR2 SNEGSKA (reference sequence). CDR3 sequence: CSARDLGETYEQYF. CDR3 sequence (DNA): TGCAGTGCTAGAGATTTAGGGGAAACCTACGAGCAGTACTTC.

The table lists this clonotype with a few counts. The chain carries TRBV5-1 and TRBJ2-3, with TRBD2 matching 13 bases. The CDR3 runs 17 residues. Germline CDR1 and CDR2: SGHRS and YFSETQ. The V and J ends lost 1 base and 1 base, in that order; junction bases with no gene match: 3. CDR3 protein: CASSLPTSGGGTDTQYF. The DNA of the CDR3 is TGCGCCAGCAGCTTGCCCACTAGCGGGGGGGGCACAGATACGCAGTATTTT.